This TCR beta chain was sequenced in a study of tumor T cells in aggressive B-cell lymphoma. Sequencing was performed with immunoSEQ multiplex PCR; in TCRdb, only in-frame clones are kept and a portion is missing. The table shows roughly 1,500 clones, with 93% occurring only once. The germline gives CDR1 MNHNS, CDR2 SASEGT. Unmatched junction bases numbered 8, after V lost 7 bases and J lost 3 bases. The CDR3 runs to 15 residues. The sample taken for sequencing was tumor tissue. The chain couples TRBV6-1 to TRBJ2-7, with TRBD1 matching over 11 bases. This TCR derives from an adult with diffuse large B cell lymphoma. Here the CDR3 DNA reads TGTGCCAGCATCTCCTGGGGACAGGGGGGCTACGAGCAGTACTTC. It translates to CASISWGQGGYEQYF.